These 32 T cell receptor beta chains were sequenced from one sample in a study of blood T cell repertoires in COVID-19. Produced via immunoSEQ multiplex PCR; TCRdb's table is partial and in-frame only. The sample has over 200,000 clones, 80% to 90% seen once. Material: PBMCs or T cells enriched from blood (not recorded which). These receptors were obtained from a woman between 45 and 60 years old in a cohort exposed to, infected with or recovered from COVID-19 (not recorded which).

In this sample, this clone turned up a few times. The V call is TRBV6-6, the J call TRBJ1-1; possible D gene TRBD1, 5 bases. V lost 2 bases and J 3 bases, leaving 10 bases between the germline ends. Germline V gene data show CDR1 as MNHNY and CDR2 as SVGAGI (reference sequence). CDR3 length equals 14 residues. The CDR3 protein is CASSYTAGDTEAFF. The CDR3 DNA reads TGTGCCAGCAGTTACACTGCGGGGGACACTGAAGCTTTCTTT.

CDR3 sequence reads: CASSARSGQPGYTF. The CDR3 DNA follows: TGTGCCAGCAGTGCGAGATCGGGACAGCCGGGCTACACCTTC. The chain has TRBV6-4 and TRBJ1-2, with 7 bases that match TRBD1. Germline V gene data show CDR1 as MRHNA and CDR2 as SNTAGT. The CDR3 is 14 residues long. Trimming removed 4 bases from V and 8 bases from J; junction bases left unmatched: 10.

This clone was detected only a few times. A junction boundary mismatches the germline segment, possibly from a read error. V gene TRBV7-7 combines with J gene TRBJ2-5; TRBD2 aligns across 7 bases. Germline CDR1 reads SSHAT; CDR2 reads FNYEAQ (reference sequence). There are 17 residues in the CDR3. The DNA for the CDR3 is TGTGCTAGCAGCCTCCTGGGAGGGATAACCGTTCAAGAGACCCAGTACTTC. Its translation: CASSLLGGITVQETQYF.

The CDR3 protein is CASSPLGVARPEAFF. CDR3 bases: TGTGCCAGCAGCCCTCTCGGGGTGGCCAGGCCCGAGGCTTTCTTT. V and J are TRBV9 and TRBJ1-1; D is ambiguous. The CDR3 has 15 amino acids. With 4 bases removed from V and 11 bases from J, the gap between germline ends came to 24 bases. Per the germline V gene, CDR1 is SGDLS and CDR2 is YYNGEE.

The chain joins TRBV10-3 to TRBJ1-2, with TRBD1 identical over 7 bases. Germline CDR1 and CDR2: ENHRY and SYGVKD. The CDR3 contains 16 residues. Trimming removed 6 bases from V and 4 bases from J; junction bases left unmatched: 14. The CDR3 DNA sequence: TGTGCCATCAGCTCTCCCCGAGGGGGCAGTGTCTATGGCTACACCTTC. Residues: CAISSPRGGSVYGYTF.

V usage is TRBV30 and J usage is TRBJ1-5; 7 bases agree with TRBD1. The CDR3 extends over 13 amino acids. CDR1 is GTSNPN and CDR2 is SVGIG in the germline V gene (reference sequence). Trimming cost V 4 bases and J 2 bases; bases outside gene matches: 2. In DNA form, the CDR3 reads TGTGCCTGGAACACAGGGGGCAATCAGCCCCAGCATTTT. Amino acid sequence: CAWNTGGNQPQHF.

With respect to this clone: The junction departs from the called germline gene at one end, perhaps through a read error. The chain links TRBV7-7 to TRBJ2-5; TRBD2 matches 8 bases. This CDR3 has 15 amino acids. Germline CDR1 and CDR2: SSHAT and FNYEAQ (reference sequence). The DNA of the CDR3 is TGTGCTAGCAGCTCACTTAGCGGGGTTTATGAGACCCAGTACTTC. Amino acids: CASSSLSGVYETQYF.

V gene TRBV28 combines with J gene TRBJ2-1, with TRBD2 matching 15 bases. The CDR3 totals 18 residues. The germline CDR1 and CDR2 sequences are MDHEN and SYDVKM. The junction had 8 bases not matched to a gene; V was cut back by 6 bases and J by 2 bases. CDR3 in DNA: TGTGCCAGCAGCGGACTAGCGGGGGGGGGTTTCACCTACAATGAGCAGTTCTTC. It translates to CASSGLAGGGFTYNEQFF.

V is TRBV18 and J is TRBJ2-5; D gene ambiguous. CDR1 KGHSH and CDR2 LQKENI come from the germline V gene. The CDR3 totals 14 residues. Trimming shortened V by 2 bases and J by 4 bases, and 11 bases separated the two germline ends. The chain's CDR3 is CASSPEVPRETQYF. CDR3 in DNA: TGTGCCAGCTCACCAGAGGTCCCCAGAGAGACCCAGTACTTC.

The chain recombines TRBV4-1 with TRBJ2-2; weak D call: TRBD2 (5 bases). This CDR3 has 18 residues. Germline V gene sequence: CDR1 MGHRA, CDR2 YSYEKL. Trimming took off 4 bases at V and 0 bases at J, with 18 bases between the two ends. The CDR3: CASSLVEVGGANTGELFF. For the CDR3, the DNA is TGCGCCAGCAGCCTGGTGGAGGTCGGCGGAGCGAACACCGGGGAGCTGTTTTTT.

With regard to this clone: The sample contains more than one DNA sequence encoding this CDR3. The chain has TRBV11-2 and TRBJ2-7, with a weak D call TRBD2 (5 bases). Per germline, CDR1 SGHAT and CDR2 FQNNGV. The CDR3 totals 14 residues. V lost 0 bases and J lost 1, with 7 bases in between. CDR3 nucleotides: TGTGCCAGCAGCTTAGACCGGGAATCCTACGAGCAGTACTTC. Translation gives CASSLDRESYEQYF.

The rearrangement uses TRBV2 and TRBJ2-1, with TRBD1 matching 7 bases. The CDR3 totals 15 residues. Germline-derived CDR1 and CDR2 are SNHLY and FYNNEI. Trimming cost V 7 bases and J 5 bases; bases outside gene matches: 11. In DNA, the CDR3 is TGTGCCAGCAAGGGGGAGTCGGGACAGCACAATGAGCAGTTCTTC. Protein product: CASKGESGQHNEQFF.

The chain recombines TRBV5-4 with TRBJ1-2, with 8 bases matching TRBD1. Germline CDR1 SGHNT, CDR2 YYREEE (reference sequence). Unmatched junction bases numbered 3, after V lost 0 bases and J lost 8 bases. The CDR3 is 13 residues long. CDR3 DNA: TGTGCCAGCAGCTTGGTACGGACAGGGGGCTACACCTTC. Protein: CASSLVRTGGYTF.

The V and J genes are TRBV7-2 and TRBJ2-3, with 10 bases that match TRBD2. This CDR3 region has 15 residues. Unmatched junction bases numbered 10, after V lost 8 bases and J lost 5 bases. The germline V gene has CDR1 SGHTA and CDR2 FQGNSA. The CDR3 nucleotides read TGTGCCAGCGGAACCATAGCGGGGGGACAAGATACGCAGTATTTT. Translated: CASGTIAGGQDTQYF.

The rearrangement joins TRBV28 to TRBJ1-1; D is unresolved. Germline loops: CDR1 MDHEN, CDR2 SYDVKM. The CDR3 has 16 residues. V dropped 3 bases and J dropped 0 bases, with 14 bases sitting between them. The CDR3 nucleotides read TGTGCCAGCAGTTTTCCCGGAGGAGGGTTGAACACTGAAGCTTTCTTT. It translates to CASSFPGGGLNTEAFF.

This chain links TRBV24-1 with TRBJ1-2; TRBD1 matches at 7 bases. J gave up 3 bases and V 2 bases, and 2 bases lay outside the gene matches. The CDR3 sequence is 14 residues long. The V gene's germline CDR1 is KGHDR and CDR2 SFDVKD. The CDR3 spells CATSDWDSYYGYTF. The CDR3 region has the DNA TGTGCCACCAGTGATTGGGACAGCTACTATGGCTACACCTTC.

The rearrangement joins TRBV7-6 to TRBJ1-1; 9 bases fit TRBD1. From germline, CDR1 is SGHVS and CDR2 FNYEAQ. CDR3 size: 13 residues. The V and J ends lost 3 bases and 8 bases, in that order; junction bases with no gene match: 4. CDR3 protein: CASSFDGTGEAFF. For the CDR3, the DNA is TGTGCCAGCAGCTTTGATGGGACAGGGGAAGCTTTCTTT.

This clone occurred once. V gene TRBV5-6 combines with J gene TRBJ2-1, with a tentative D call TRBD1 (6 bases). The V and J ends lost 6 bases and 0 bases respectively, with 16 bases between them. Germline V gene lookup returns CDR1 SGHDT and CDR2 YYEEEE. The CDR3 extends over 16 amino acids. The CDR3 bases are TGTGCCAGCACCTTAACAGGGTCCCCCTCCTACAATGAGCAGTTCTTC. Protein sequence: CASTLTGSPSYNEQFF.

The chain recombines TRBV7-2 with TRBJ1-3; TRBD1 might be the D (5 bases). CDR1 and CDR2 from the germline V gene are SGHTA and FQGNSA. V was trimmed by 5 bases and J by 1 base, leaving 12 bases between them. There are 15 residues in the CDR3. The CDR3 DNA reads as TGTGCCAGCAGCCCGCAGGGTATTTCTGGAAACACCATATATTTT. The encoded protein is CASSPQGISGNTIYF.

The rearrangement links TRBV30 to TRBJ1-1; D is ambiguous. Germline CDR1 is GTSNPN and CDR2 is SVGIG (reference sequence). Trimming cost V 0 bases and J 10 bases, with 9 bases left between them. This CDR3 is 11 amino acids long. The CDR3 reads CAWSVRYGAFF. The CDR3 DNA follows: TGTGCCTGGAGTGTACGGTATGGAGCTTTCTTT. The full variable domain, completed using reference TRBV30 and TRBJ1-1, is SQTIHQWPATLVQPVGSPLSLECTVEGTSNPNLYWYRQAAGRGLQLLFYSVGIGQISSEVPQNLSASRPQDRQFILSSKKLLLSDSGFYLCAWSVRYGAFFGQGTRLTVV.

The table lists this clone with a count of one. The rearrangement joins TRBV3-1 (or the pseudogene TRBV3-2) to TRBJ2-4; TRBD2 aligns across 8 bases. This CDR3 is built from 13 residues. Germline V gene sequence: CDR1 LGHDT, CDR2 YNNKEL (reference sequence). The V and J ends lost 0 bases and 15 bases, in that order; junction bases with no gene match: 7. The CDR3 DNA reads as TGTGCCAGCAGCCAAGAGGTTGGGACTAGGGCGTACTTC. Residues: CASSQEVGTRAYF.

This chain uses TRBV4-2 with TRBJ2-5; 11 nucleotides align to TRBD2. The CDR3 length is 15 residues. Germline lookup yields CDR1 LGHNA and CDR2 YNFKEQ. After removal of 4 bases from V and 2 bases from J, the junction contained 3 bases not matched to a gene. This CDR3 is CASSPSGGYQETQYF. DNA for the CDR3: TGTGCCAGCAGCCCTAGCGGGGGGTATCAAGAGACCCAGTACTTC.

The chain uses TRBV9 and TRBJ1-4, with a weak D call TRBD1 (5 bases). This CDR3 comprises 13 residues. Germline-derived CDR1 and CDR2 are SGDLS and YYNGEE. V lost 3 bases, J lost 7 bases, and 10 bases lay in between. CDR3 sequence: CASSGLRGEKLFF. CDR3 in DNA: TGTGCCAGCAGCGGTTTAAGGGGTGAAAAACTGTTTTTT.

The CDR3 region has the DNA TGTGCCAGCAGCCAAGAAGGTAGGGGGATGAACACTGAAGCTTTCTTT. It translates to CASSQEGRGMNTEAFF. The chain has TRBV4-2 and TRBJ1-1; maybe TRBD1 (6 bases). The CDR3 is 16 residues long. Germline CDR1 and CDR2: LGHNA and YNFKEQ. V lost 0 bases and J 0 bases, leaving 11 bases between the germline ends.

The chain carries TRBV6-5 and TRBJ1-2; perhaps TRBD1 as D (5 bases). Deletions cut 5 bases from V and 1 base from J, with 8 bases between. The CDR3 has 13 amino acids. CDR1 and CDR2 (germline): MNHEY, SVGAGI. CDR3 DNA: TGTGCCAGCAGTACACAGGTTAACTATGGCTACACCTTC. Protein product: CASSTQVNYGYTF.

This clone has just one count. The chain employs TRBV11-2 and TRBJ2-7, with 9 bases fitting TRBD1. Germline CDR1 is SGHAT and CDR2 is FQNNGV. V shed 4 bases, J shed 4 bases, and the junction held 11 bases outside the gene matches. The CDR3 totals 16 residues. The CDR3: CASSSALDRGLYEQYF. The CDR3 bases are TGTGCCAGCAGCTCTGCCCTCGACAGGGGGTTGTACGAGCAGTACTTC.

The chain joins TRBV10-3 to TRBJ2-1, with TRBD2 matching 13 bases. Per germline, CDR1 ENHRY and CDR2 SYGVKD. Trimming removed 7 bases from V and 5 bases from J; junction bases left unmatched: 5. This CDR3 spans 15 amino acids. CDR3 protein: CAITRTSGGHNEQFF. CDR3 coding DNA: TGTGCCATCACCCGGACTAGCGGGGGCCACAATGAGCAGTTCTTC.

This clone was counted only a few times. V and J are TRBV28 and TRBJ1-2; 9 positions agree with TRBD1. The germline V gene has CDR1 MDHEN and CDR2 SYDVKM. Germline trimming cut 5 bases from V and 4 bases from J; bases unmatched to any gene: 5. This CDR3 is built from 14 residues. CDR3 loop: CASSTQQGAYGYTF. The CDR3 coding sequence is TGTGCCAGCAGTACCCAACAGGGGGCCTATGGCTACACCTTC.

The J gene is TRBJ2-7, the V gene TRBV7-9; possibly TRBD1 for D (5 bases). Trimming pared 5 bases from V and 4 bases from J, leaving 15 bases between. Germline V gives CDR1 SEHNR, CDR2 FQNEAQ (reference sequence). CDR3 length: 14 amino acids. The CDR3 spells CASSTQGVAYEQYF. The CDR3 DNA reads TGTGCCAGCAGCACACAAGGGGTCGCATACGAGCAGTACTTC. Together with reference TRBV7-9 and TRBJ2-7, the CDR3 gives the full variable domain: DTGVSQNPRHKITKRGQNVTFRCDPISEHNRLYWYRQTLGQGPEFLTYFQNEAQLEKSRLLSDRFSAERPKGSFSTLEIQRTEQGDSAMYLCASSTQGVAYEQYFGPGTRLTVT.

This chain joins TRBV2 and TRBJ2-5; D remains ambiguous. Germline loops: CDR1 SNHLY, CDR2 FYNNEI. Trimming cost V 0 bases and J 8 bases, with 7 bases left between them. CDR3 size: 12 residues. The CDR3 region is CASSEASGTQYF. The DNA of the CDR3 is TGTGCCAGCAGTGAAGCGAGTGGTACCCAGTACTTC.

The chain has TRBV30 and TRBJ2-5; 9 bases agree with TRBD1. Germline CDR1 reads GTSNPN; CDR2 reads SVGIG (reference sequence). The V and J ends lost 3 bases and 5 bases, in that order; junction bases with no gene match: 4. The CDR3 runs 13 residues. The CDR3 DNA reads TGTGCCTGGAGACAGGGGGCGGGGGAGACCCAGTACTTC. Its translation is CAWRQGAGETQYF.

The chain uses TRBV2 and TRBJ2-3; weak D call: TRBD2 (6 bases). This CDR3 is built from 14 residues. Germline V gene sequence: CDR1 SNHLY, CDR2 FYNNEI. Trimming removed 4 bases from V and 2 bases from J, with 10 bases in between. In DNA, the CDR3 is TGTGCCAGCAGTGGTGGCGGGGTCACAGATACGCAGTATTTT. Translating gives CASSGGGVTDTQYF.